The rows below give T cell receptor beta chains drawn from one sample of a study of blood T cell repertoires in COVID-19. Data came from immunoSEQ multiplex PCR; TCRdb stores just in-frame clones and leaves some out. Among some 200,000 clones, 80% to 90% were seen once, and the ten largest hold over 3%. The sequenced sample consisted of PBMCs or T cells enriched from blood (not recorded which). These receptor sequences come from a woman between 40 and 50 years old with acute COVID-19. The CDR3 runs from the conserved cysteine through the conserved F or W. The order of the fields is D gene, clone size, J gene, V gene, CDR3 protein, CDR3 DNA. D genes are given only for firm matches. Part of the rows lack a size; the others show once, few, many or a class for expanded clones.

TRBD1 . TRBJ1-1 TRBV12-3/TRBV12-4 CASSQGQVVEAFF TGTGCCAGCAGTCAGGGACAGGTGGTTGAAGCTTTCTTT
. . TRBJ1-4 TRBV11-2 CASSEDSTRRKLFF TGTGCCAGCAGTGAGGACAGCACAAGACGAAAACTGTTTTTT
TRBD1 . TRBJ1-2 TRBV13 CASSLDRGGYGYTF TGTGCCAGCAGCTTGGACAGGGGGGGCTATGGCTACACCTTC
. . TRBJ2-3 TRBV7-9 CASSLAGESSTDTQYF TGTGCCAGCAGCTTAGCAGGGGAATCTAGCACAGATACGCAGTATTTT
. . TRBJ1-1 TRBV29-1 CSVGGGLNTEAFF TGCAGCGTTGGAGGAGGACTGAACACTGAAGCTTTCTTT
. . TRBJ1-3 TRBV4-3 CASSQEPQNGNTIYF TGCGCCAGCAGCCAAGAACCACAGAATGGAAACACCATATATTTT
. . TRBJ1-1 TRBV5-1 CASSLTKTGLNTEAFF TGCGCCAGCAGCTTGACCAAAACAGGGTTGAACACTGAAGCTTTCTTT
TRBD1 . TRBJ1-1 TRBV6-5 CASRIQGALNTEAFF TGTGCCAGCAGAATACAGGGGGCCCTGAACACTGAAGCTTTCTTT
. once TRBJ2-7 TRBV6-5 CASSHTGNYEQYF TGTGCCAGCAGTCATACAGGGAACTACGAGCAGTACTTC
. . TRBJ1-1 TRBV6-5 CASSPRRGLNTEAFF TGTGCCAGCAGTCCGCGGAGGGGCTTGAACACTGAAGCTTTCTTT
. . TRBJ1-3 TRBV7-9 CASSQTPSSGNTIYF TGTGCCAGCAGTCAAACTCCGAGCTCTGGAAACACCATATATTTT
TRBD1 . TRBJ1-1 TRBV27 CASLRTGMNTEAFF TGTGCCAGCTTAAGGACAGGGATGAACACTGAAGCTTTCTTT
TRBD2 . TRBJ2-5 TRBV19 CASSALAGGAETQYF TGTGCCAGTAGTGCTCTAGCGGGGGGCGCGGAGACCCAGTACTTC
TRBD1 once TRBJ2-5 TRBV19 CASSLTYRGLGETQYF TGTGCCAGTAGCCTTACTTACAGGGGGCTGGGGGAGACCCAGTACTTC
TRBD1 . TRBJ1-3 TRBV5-1 CASSFRGGEGNTIYF TGCGCCAGCAGCTTTAGAGGGGGCGAGGGAAACACCATATATTTT
. . TRBJ1-2 TRBV3-1/TRBV3-2 CASSQDTGIRGYTF TGTGCCAGCAGCCAAGATACGGGGATACGGGGCTACACCTTC
TRBD1 few TRBJ1-1 TRBV19 CASSFDRASTEAFF TGTGCCAGTAGTTTTGACAGGGCCTCCACTGAAGCTTTCTTT
. . TRBJ1-1 TRBV19 CASLQGSSQSNTEAFF TGTGCCAGCTTACAGGGATCGAGCCAATCGAACACTGAAGCTTTCTTT
. . TRBJ1-2 TRBV19 CASSIDRGSNYGYTF TGTGCCAGTAGTATAGATCGGGGGAGTAACTATGGCTACACCTTC
. once TRBJ2-7 TRBV28 CASRSQGDEQYF TGTGCCAGCAGGTCTCAGGGCGACGAGCAGTACTTC
TRBD2 . TRBJ2-2 TRBV25-1 CASTRGATGELFF TGTGCCAGCACGCGGGGGGCCACCGGGGAGCTGTTTTTT
. . TRBJ1-2 TRBV5-1 CASSLVEGGGYTF TGCGCCAGCAGCTTGGTGGAGGGAGGAGGCTACACCTTC
TRBD1 . TRBJ1-1 TRBV19 CASRGTADKLNTEAFF TGTGCCAGTAGGGGGACAGCCGACAAACTGAACACTGAAGCTTTCTTT
. . TRBJ1-4 TRBV4-3 CASSLRTNEKLFF TGCGCCAGCAGCCTACGGACTAATGAAAAACTGTTTTTT
. . TRBJ1-1 TRBV5-1 CASRRGGTEAFF TGCGCCAGCAGGCGGGGGGGCACTGAAGCTTTCTTT
. . TRBJ2-3 TRBV7-3 CASSLLGRTYGADTQYF TGTGCCAGCAGCTTACTTGGCAGGACTTATGGGGCAGATACGCAGTATTTT
TRBD1 . TRBJ1-1 TRBV6-6 CASSYKGQGHAEAFF TGTGCCAGCAGTTACAAGGGACAGGGACATGCTGAAGCTTTCTTT
. . TRBJ2-3 TRBV13 CASSSLLRDTSTDTQYF TGTGCCAGCAGCAGCCTCCTCCGGGACACTAGCACAGATACGCAGTATTTT
TRBD1 once TRBJ2-2 TRBV7-2 CASSPGTVNTGELFF TGTGCCAGCAGCCCCGGGACAGTAAACACCGGGGAGCTGTTTTTT
TRBD1 . TRBJ1-4 TRBV2 CASRAPADRDRPKLFF TGTGCCAGCAGGGCGCCCGCGGACAGGGATCGACCAAAACTGTTTTTT
. . TRBJ2-3 TRBV7-2 CASSLGPAGGTQYF TGTGCCAGCAGCTTAGGGCCTGCAGGAGGTACGCAGTATTTT
. . TRBJ2-5 TRBV7-6 CASRQAEQDQETQYF TGTGCCAGCAGGCAAGCGGAACAAGACCAAGAGACCCAGTACTTC
. . TRBJ1-1 TRBV7-9 CASRQVEAFF TGTGCCAGCCGCCAGGTTGAAGCTTTCTTT
. . TRBJ2-3 TRBV11-2 CASSFSRGAADTQYF TGTGCCAGCAGCTTTAGTCGGGGGGCAGCAGATACGCAGTATTTT
. . TRBJ1-4 TRBV13 CASSFYRVSTTNEKLFF TGTGCCAGCAGCTTTTACAGGGTATCGACAACTAATGAAAAACTGTTTTTT
. . TRBJ1-5 TRBV2 CASSGGKGLQQVGNQPQHF TGTGCCAGCAGTGGGGGTAAGGGCCTTCAACAGGTCGGCAATCAGCCCCAGCATTTT
TRBD1 few TRBJ1-4 TRBV2 CASTRDREDEKLFF TGTGCCAGCACAAGGGACAGGGAAGATGAAAAACTGTTTTTT
. . TRBJ1-6 TRBV19 CASSAGASSYNSPLHF TGTGCCAGTAGCGCAGGGGCGAGCTCCTATAATTCACCCCTCCACTTT
TRBD2 . TRBJ2-5 TRBV7-9 CASSLPAPGLAQETQYF TGTGCCAGCAGCTTACCAGCTCCGGGACTAGCGCAAGAGACCCAGTACTTC
TRBD1 . TRBJ1-1 TRBV27 CASSLRQGALNTEAFF TGTGCCAGCAGTCTCCGACAGGGGGCCTTGAACACTGAAGCTTTCTTT
TRBD1 . TRBJ2-1 TRBV2 CASSVGQGAVNEQFF TGTGCCAGCAGCGTGGGACAGGGGGCGGTCAATGAGCAGTTCTTC
. . TRBJ2-7 TRBV29-1 CSVEDRGNYEQYF TGCAGCGTTGAAGATCGGGGGAACTACGAGCAGTACTTC
. . TRBJ1-2 TRBV30 CAWVATGRRGYTF TGTGCCTGGGTGGCCACAGGGAGACGCGGCTACACCTTC
. . TRBJ1-5 TRBV5-1 CASSLQGDGNQPQHF TGCGCCAGCAGCTTACAGGGCGACGGCAATCAGCCCCAGCATTTT
TRBD1 few TRBJ1-2 TRBV5-4 CASSPGQETYGYTF TGTGCCAGCAGCCCCGGACAGGAGACCTATGGCTACACCTTC
. . TRBJ1-5 TRBV29-1 CSARGSGNQPQHF TGCAGCGCCAGGGGTTCGGGCAATCAGCCCCAGCATTTT
. . TRBJ1-1 TRBV7-9 CASSLRQTLEAFF TGTGCCAGCAGCTTAAGACAGACTCTTGAAGCTTTCTTT
TRBD2 once TRBJ2-2 TRBV3-1/TRBV3-2 CASSPRLAGGRGTGELFF TGTGCCAGCAGCCCAAGACTCGCGGGGGGGCGAGGGACCGGGGAGCTGTTTTTT
TRBD1 . TRBJ1-2 TRBV28 CASSSLGTGGSYGYTF TGTGCCAGCAGTTCCCTGGGAACAGGGGGTAGCTATGGCTACACCTTC
. . TRBJ1-2 TRBV9 CASSTEGGINNYGYTF TGTGCCAGCAGCACCGAAGGCGGGATAAATAACTATGGCTACACCTTC
. . TRBJ1-6 TRBV27 CASSFGTTGHMNF TGTGCCAGCAGTTTCGGGACCACGGGACACATGAACTTT
. . TRBJ1-2 TRBV19 CASFSLGLINYGYTF TGTGCCAGTTTCAGCCTGGGACTTATCAACTATGGCTACACCTTC
. . TRBJ1-3 TRBV19 CASSILSSGNTIYF TGTGCCAGTAGTATCTTGAGCTCTGGAAACACCATATATTTT